This T cell receptor beta chain was retrieved from a study of T cell responses to AZD1222 COVID-19 vaccine. The study's findings and limits: Spike-specific TCR breadth and depth were elevated following two AZD1222 doses. Sampled repertoires all dated from after the peak T cell response.

Concerning this clone itself: Its antigen is unidentified.

Sequenced by immunoSEQ multiplex PCR; TCRdb stores in-frame clones only, minus some. The repertoire holds fewer than 120,000 clones, with about 90% as singletons. Trimming took 4 bases from V and 8 from J; bases not matched to a gene: 4. The length of the CDR3 is 14 residues. From germline, CDR1 is KGHSH and CDR2 LQKENI. The sequence was obtained from an adult who received the AZD1222 COVID-19 vaccine. The V and J genes are TRBV18 and TRBJ2-1; the match to TRBD1 covers 11 bases. Sample: peripheral blood, taken 28 days after the second AZD1222 dose. This CDR3 is CASSRTGGRYEQFF. The CDR3 bases are TGTGCCAGCTCACGGACAGGGGGCAGATATGAGCAGTTCTTC.